This TCR beta chain was captured in a study of CD8+ T cells in alopecia areata. The CDR3 is 15 amino acids. The V gene's germline CDR1 is SGHTA and CDR2 FQGNSA. Reverse transcription of extracted RNA yielded cDNA, which provided the sequencing template. Clones were sequenced by immunoSEQ multiplex PCR, and TCRdb holds only the in-frame ones, with some missing. Of about 190,000 clones listed, 60% to 70% are singletons. Treatment meaning: oral pan-JAK inhibitor, 5-10 mg twice daily. Study-wide points: With tofacitinib ongoing, many expanded lesional clones persisted in both scalp and blood.

This clone was recorded a few times. Its specificity is not known. The junction does not match germline at one end; this may be a read error. The receptor's source is a human donor with alopecia areata. This material consisted of CD4+ T cells sorted from blood, taken at week 4, from a patient treated with tofacitinib. The rearrangement links TRBV7-2 to TRBJ2-3, with D maybe TRBD2 (6 bases). This chain's CDR3 is CAGRRDGTSTDTQYF. The CDR3 region has the DNA TGTGCCGGCAGAAGGGACGGGACTAGCACAGATACGCAGTATTTT.